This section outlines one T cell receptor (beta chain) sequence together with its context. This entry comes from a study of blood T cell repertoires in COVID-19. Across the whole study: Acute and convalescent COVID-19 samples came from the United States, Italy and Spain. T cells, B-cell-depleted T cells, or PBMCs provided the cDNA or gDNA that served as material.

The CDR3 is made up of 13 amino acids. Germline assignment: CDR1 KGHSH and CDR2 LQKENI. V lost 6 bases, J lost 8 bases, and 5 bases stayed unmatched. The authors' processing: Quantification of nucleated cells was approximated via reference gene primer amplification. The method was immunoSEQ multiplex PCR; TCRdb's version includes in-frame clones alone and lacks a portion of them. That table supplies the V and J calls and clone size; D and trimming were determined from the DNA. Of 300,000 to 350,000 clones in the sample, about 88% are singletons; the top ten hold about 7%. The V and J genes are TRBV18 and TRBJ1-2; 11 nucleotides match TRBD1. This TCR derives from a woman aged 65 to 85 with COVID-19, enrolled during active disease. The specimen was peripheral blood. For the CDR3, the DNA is TGTGCCAGCTCCGGACAGGGGGCGCGGGGCTACACCTTC. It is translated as CASSGQGARGYTF.